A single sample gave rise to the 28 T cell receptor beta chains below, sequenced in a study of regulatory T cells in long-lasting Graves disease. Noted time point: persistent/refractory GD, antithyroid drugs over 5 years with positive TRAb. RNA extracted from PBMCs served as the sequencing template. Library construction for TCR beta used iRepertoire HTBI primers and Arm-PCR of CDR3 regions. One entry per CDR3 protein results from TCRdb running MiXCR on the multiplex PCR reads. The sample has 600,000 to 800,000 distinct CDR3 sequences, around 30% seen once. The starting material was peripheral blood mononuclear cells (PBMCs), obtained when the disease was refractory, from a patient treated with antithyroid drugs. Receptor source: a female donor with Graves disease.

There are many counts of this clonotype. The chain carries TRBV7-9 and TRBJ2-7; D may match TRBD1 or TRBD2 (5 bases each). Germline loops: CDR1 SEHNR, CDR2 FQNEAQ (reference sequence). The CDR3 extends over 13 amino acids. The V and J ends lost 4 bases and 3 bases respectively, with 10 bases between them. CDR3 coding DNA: TGTGCCAGCAGCTCGGGACGGTACTACGAGCAGTACTTC. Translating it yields CASSSGRYYEQYF.

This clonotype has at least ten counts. The CDR3 bases are TGTGCCAGCAGTTTGGGGTGGACAGGGAACACTGAAGCTTTCTTT. As protein: CASSLGWTGNTEAFF. V usage is TRBV28 and J usage is TRBJ1-1; the match to TRBD1 covers 7 bases. Losses at the gene ends were 3 bases for V and 1 base for J; bases not matched to a gene: 5. The germline V gene has CDR1 MDHEN and CDR2 SYDVKM. The CDR3 consists of 15 residues.

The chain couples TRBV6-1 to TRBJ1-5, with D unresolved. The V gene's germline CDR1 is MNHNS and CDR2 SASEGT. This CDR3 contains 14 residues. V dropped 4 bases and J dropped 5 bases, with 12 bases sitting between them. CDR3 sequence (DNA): TGTGCCAGCAGTGGTAGTTGGATCGATCAGCCCCAGCATTTT. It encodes CASSGSWIDQPQHF.

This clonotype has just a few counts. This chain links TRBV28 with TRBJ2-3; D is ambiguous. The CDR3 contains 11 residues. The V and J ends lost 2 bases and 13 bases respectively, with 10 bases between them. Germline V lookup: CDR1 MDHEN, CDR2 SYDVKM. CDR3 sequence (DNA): TGTGCCAGCAGTTTAGACCAGAGAGAGTATTTT. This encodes CASSLDQREYF.

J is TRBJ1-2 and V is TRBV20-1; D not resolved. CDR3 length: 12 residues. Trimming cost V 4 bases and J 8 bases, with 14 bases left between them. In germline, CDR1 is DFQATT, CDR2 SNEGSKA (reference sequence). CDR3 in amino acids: CSAIGLNQGYTF. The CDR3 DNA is TGCAGTGCTATTGGCCTCAATCAGGGCTACACCTTC.

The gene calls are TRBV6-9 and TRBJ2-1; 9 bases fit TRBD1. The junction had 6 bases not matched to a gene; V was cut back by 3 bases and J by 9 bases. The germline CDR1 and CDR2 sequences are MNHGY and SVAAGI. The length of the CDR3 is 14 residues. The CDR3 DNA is TGTGCCAGCAGTTACACAGGGGGCACGAGTGAGCAGTTCTTC. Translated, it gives CASSYTGGTSEQFF.

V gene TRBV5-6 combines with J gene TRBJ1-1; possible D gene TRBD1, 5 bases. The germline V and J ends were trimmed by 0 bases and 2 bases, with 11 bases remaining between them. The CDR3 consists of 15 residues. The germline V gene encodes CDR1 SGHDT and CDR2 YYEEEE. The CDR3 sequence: CASSLGLGVNTEAFF. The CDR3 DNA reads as TGTGCCAGCAGCTTGGGGCTGGGGGTTAACACTGAAGCTTTCTTT.

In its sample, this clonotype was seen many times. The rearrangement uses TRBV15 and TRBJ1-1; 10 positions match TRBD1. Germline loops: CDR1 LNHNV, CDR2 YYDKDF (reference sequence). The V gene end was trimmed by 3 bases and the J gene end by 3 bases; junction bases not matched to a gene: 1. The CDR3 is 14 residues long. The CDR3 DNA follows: TGTGCCACCAGCAGGGACAGGGGGGACACTGAAGCTTTCTTT. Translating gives CATSRDRGDTEAFF.

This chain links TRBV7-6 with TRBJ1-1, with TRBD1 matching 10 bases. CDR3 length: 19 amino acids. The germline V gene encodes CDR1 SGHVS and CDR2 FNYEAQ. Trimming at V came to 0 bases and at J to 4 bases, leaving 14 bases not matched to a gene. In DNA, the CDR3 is TGTGCCAGCAGCTTAGCGCGTGACGACAGGGGGCTGCTGGGCACTGAAGCTTTCTTT. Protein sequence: CASSLARDDRGLLGTEAFF. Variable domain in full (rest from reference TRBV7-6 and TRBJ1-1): GAGVSQSPRYKVTKRGQDVALRCDPISGHVSLYWYRQALGQGPEFLTYFNYEAQQDKSGLPNDRFSAERPEGSISTLTIQRTEQRDSAMYRCASSLARDDRGLLGTEAFFGQGTRLTVV.

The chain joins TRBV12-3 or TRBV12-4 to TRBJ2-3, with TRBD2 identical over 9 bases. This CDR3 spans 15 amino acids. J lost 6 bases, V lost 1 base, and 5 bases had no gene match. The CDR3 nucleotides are TGTGCCAGCAGTTTAGTGGGACTAGCTTCGGATACGCAGTATTTT. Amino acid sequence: CASSLVGLASDTQYF.

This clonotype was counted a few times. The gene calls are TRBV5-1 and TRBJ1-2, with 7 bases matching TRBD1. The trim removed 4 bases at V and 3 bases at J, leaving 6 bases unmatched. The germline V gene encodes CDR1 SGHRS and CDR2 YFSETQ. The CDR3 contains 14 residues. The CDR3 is CASSPQGVDYGYTF. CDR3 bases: TGCGCCAGCAGCCCGCAGGGGGTCGACTATGGCTACACCTTC.

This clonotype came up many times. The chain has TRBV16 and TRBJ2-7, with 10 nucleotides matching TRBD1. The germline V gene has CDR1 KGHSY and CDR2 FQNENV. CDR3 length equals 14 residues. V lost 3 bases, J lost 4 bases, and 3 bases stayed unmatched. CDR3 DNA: TGTGCCAGCAGCCAGCCGGGACAGGGGTACGAGCAGTACTTC. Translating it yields CASSQPGQGYEQYF. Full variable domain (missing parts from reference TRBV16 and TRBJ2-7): GEEVAQTPKHLVRGEGQKAKLYCAPIKGHSYVFWYQQVLKNEFKFLISFQNENVFDETGMPKERFSAKCLPNSPCSLEIQATKLEDSAVYFCASSQPGQGYEQYFGPGTRLTVT.

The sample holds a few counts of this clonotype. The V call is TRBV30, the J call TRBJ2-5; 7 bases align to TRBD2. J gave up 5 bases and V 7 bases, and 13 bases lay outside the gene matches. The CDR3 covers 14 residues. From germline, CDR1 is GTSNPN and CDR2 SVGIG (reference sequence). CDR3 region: CASPVGGDEETQYF. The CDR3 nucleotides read TGTGCCTCCCCTGTGGGAGGGGACGAGGAGACCCAGTACTTC.

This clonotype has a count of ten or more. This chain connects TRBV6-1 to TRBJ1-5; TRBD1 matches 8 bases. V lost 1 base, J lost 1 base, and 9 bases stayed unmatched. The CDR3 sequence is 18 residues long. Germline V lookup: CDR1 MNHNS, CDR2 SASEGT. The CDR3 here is CASSEGERQGTSNQPQHF. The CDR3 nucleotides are TGTGCCAGCAGTGAAGGGGAGAGACAGGGGACAAGCAATCAGCCCCAGCATTTT.

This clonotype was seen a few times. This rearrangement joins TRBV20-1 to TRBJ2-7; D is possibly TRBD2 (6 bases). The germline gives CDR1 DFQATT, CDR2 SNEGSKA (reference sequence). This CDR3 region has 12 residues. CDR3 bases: TGCAGCCTGGGAGGACTTTCCTACGAGCAGTACTTC. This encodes CSLGGLSYEQYF.

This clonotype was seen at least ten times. The CDR3 is CASSSRLGKAEAFF. The DNA for the CDR3 is TGTGCCAGCAGCTCAAGACTGGGAAAGGCTGAAGCTTTCTTT. This chain connects TRBV11-2 to TRBJ1-1, with D unclear. Germline V CDR1 and CDR2: SGHAT, FQNNGV. This CDR3 has 14 amino acids. Between the trimmed V and J ends, which lost 4 bases and 6 bases, there was a span of 15 bases. The variable domain in full, with the rest retrieved from reference TRBV11-2 and TRBJ1-1, is EAGVAQSPRYKIIEKRQSVAFWCNPISGHATLYWYQQILGQGPKLLIQFQNNGVVDDSQLPKDRFSAERLKGVDSTLKIQPAKLEDSAVYLCASSSRLGKAEAFFGQGTRLTVV.

CDR3 DNA: TGTGCCAGCAGTGAAGGGACAGACTCTGGAAACACCATATATTTT. Translating it yields CASSEGTDSGNTIYF. The chain is built from TRBV2 and TRBJ1-3, with D perhaps matching TRBD1 (6 bases). Deletions cut 1 base from V and 0 bases from J, with 7 bases between. From germline, CDR1 is SNHLY and CDR2 FYNNEI. CDR3 size: 15 residues.

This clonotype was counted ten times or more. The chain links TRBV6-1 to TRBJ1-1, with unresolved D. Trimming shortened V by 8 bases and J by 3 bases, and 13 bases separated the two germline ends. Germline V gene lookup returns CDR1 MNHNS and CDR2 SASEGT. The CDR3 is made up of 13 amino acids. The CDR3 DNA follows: TGTGCCAGCGGTACCTTCGTTGACACTGAAGCTTTCTTT. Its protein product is CASGTFVDTEAFF.

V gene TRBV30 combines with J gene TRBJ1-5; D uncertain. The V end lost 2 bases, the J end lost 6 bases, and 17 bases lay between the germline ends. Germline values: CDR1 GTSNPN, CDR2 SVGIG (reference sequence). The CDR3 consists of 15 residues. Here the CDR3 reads CAWSLSGIGSQPQHF. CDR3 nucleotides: TGTGCCTGGAGTTTGTCTGGGATCGGCTCTCAGCCCCAGCATTTT.

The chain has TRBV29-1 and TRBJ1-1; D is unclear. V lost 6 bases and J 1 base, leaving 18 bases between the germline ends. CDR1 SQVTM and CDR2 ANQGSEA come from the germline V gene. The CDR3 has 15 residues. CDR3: CSVPEVKDWNTEAFF. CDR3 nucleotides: TGCAGCGTCCCCGAGGTGAAGGACTGGAACACTGAAGCTTTCTTT.

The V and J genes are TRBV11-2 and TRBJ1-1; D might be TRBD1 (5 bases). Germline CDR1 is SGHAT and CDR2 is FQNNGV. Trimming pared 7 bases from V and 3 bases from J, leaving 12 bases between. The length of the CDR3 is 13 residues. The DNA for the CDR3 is TGTGCCAGCATCCCCCAGGGTTACACTGAAGCTTTCTTT. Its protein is CASIPQGYTEAFF.

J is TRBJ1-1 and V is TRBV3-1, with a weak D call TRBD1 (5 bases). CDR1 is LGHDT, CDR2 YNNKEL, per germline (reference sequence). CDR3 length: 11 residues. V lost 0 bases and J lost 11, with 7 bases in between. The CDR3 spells CASSQERGAFF. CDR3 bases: TGTGCCAGCAGCCAAGAACGGGGGGCTTTCTTT. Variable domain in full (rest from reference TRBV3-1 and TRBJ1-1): DTAVSQTPKYLVTQMGNDKSIKCEQNLGHDTMYWYKQDSKKFLKIMFSYNNKELIINETVPNRFSPKSPDKAHLNLHINSLELGDSAVYFCASSQERGAFFGQGTRLTVV.

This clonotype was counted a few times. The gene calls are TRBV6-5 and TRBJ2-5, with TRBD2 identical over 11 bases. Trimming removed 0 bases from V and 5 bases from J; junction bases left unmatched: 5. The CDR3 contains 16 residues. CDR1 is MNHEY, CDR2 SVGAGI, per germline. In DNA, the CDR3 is TGTGCCAGCAGTTACTCGAAGCTAGCGGGAGGTGAGACCCAGTACTTC. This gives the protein CASSYSKLAGGETQYF.

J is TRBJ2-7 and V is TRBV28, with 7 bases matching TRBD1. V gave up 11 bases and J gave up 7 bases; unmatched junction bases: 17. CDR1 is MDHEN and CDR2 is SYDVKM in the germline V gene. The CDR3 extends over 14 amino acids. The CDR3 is CALQPPSVQGEQYF. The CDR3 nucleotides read TGTGCCCTTCAACCCCCGTCAGTACAGGGGGAGCAGTACTTC.

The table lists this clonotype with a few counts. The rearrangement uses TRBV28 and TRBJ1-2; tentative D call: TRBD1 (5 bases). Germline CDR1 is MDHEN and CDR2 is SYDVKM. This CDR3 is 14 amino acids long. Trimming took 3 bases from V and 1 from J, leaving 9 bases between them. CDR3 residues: CASSFGGRNYGYTF. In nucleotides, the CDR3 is TGTGCCAGCAGTTTTGGGGGACGTAACTATGGCTACACCTTC.

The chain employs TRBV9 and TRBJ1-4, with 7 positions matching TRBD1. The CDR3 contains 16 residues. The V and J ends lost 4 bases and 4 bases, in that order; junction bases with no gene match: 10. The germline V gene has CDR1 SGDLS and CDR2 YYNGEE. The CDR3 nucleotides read TGTGCCAGCAGCCCAGGGGGGGGCCGGGGTAATGAAAAACTGTTTTTT. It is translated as CASSPGGGRGNEKLFF.

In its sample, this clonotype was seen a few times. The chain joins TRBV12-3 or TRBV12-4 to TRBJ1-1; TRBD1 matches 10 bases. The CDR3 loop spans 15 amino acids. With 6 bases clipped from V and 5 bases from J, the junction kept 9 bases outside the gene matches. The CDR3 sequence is CASSPRDRGKTEAFF. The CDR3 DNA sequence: TGTGCCAGCAGCCCTAGGGACAGGGGAAAGACTGAAGCTTTCTTT.

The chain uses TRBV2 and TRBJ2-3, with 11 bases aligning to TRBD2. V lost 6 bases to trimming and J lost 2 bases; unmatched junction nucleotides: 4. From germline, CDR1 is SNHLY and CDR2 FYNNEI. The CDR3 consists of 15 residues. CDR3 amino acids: CASSLGLAVTDTQYF. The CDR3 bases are TGTGCCAGCAGCCTGGGACTAGCGGTCACAGATACGCAGTATTTT.